Here is one TCR beta chain with its context. It was with a sample-barcoded 5' primer and a J-beta primer mix that a second PCR of about 7 to 12 cycles was run. One entry per CDR3 protein results from TCRdb running MiXCR on the 5' RACE reads. The sample carries 950,000 to 1,200,000 distinct CDR3 sequences, more than 30% recorded once. The data originate from a study of blood T cells in healthy people across ages. This CDR3 has 16 amino acids. V was clipped by 5 bases and J by 7 bases, with 23 bases between them. This TCR was recovered from a young man in good health. The V call is TRBV12-3 or TRBV12-4, the J call TRBJ1-2, with a tentative D call TRBD1 (6 bases). The material sequenced was blood. The CDR3 nucleotides are TGTGCCAGCAGTGCTAACTCCGGGACACTTGGTGGTGGCTACACCTTC. Protein sequence: CASSANSGTLGGGYTF.